Below, one T cell receptor (beta chain) is given with its context. Germline V gene sequence: CDR1 MNHEY, CDR2 SVGAGI. V shed 7 bases and J 7 bases; nucleotides not matched to a gene: 5. The CDR3 has 13 residues. Sequenced by immunoSEQ multiplex PCR; TCRdb stores in-frame clones only, minus some. The sample lists about 140,000 clones; under 95% were seen once. The data belong to a study of control samples from healthy donors and cancer patients. The chain couples TRBV6-5 to TRBJ1-2, with TRBD1 matching over 11 bases. Input material: blood. The clonotype originates from a man aged 18 to 30 in good health. CDR3 in amino acids: CASTRDRGIGYTF. The CDR3 coding sequence is TGTGCCAGCACCCGGGACAGGGGGATTGGCTACACCTTC.